A single T cell receptor (beta chain) is shown here with its context. This sample was included in a study of CDR3 diversity in severe acne. After removal of 2 bases from V and 11 bases from J, the junction contained 5 bases not matched to a gene. CDR3 length: 13 amino acids. Germline lookup yields CDR1 MDHEN and CDR2 SYDVKM. TCRdb passed the PCR reads through MiXCR, listing each CDR3 protein once. The sample records under 100,000 distinct CDR3 sequences, about 48% being singletons. The rearrangement links TRBV28 to TRBJ2-7, with 11 nucleotides matching TRBD1. The sample was blood. This receptor was obtained from a male donor in good health, serving as a control. DNA for the CDR3: TGTGCCAGCAGTTTAAGGGACAGGGGGAACAAGTACTTC. Its translation is CASSLRDRGNKYF.